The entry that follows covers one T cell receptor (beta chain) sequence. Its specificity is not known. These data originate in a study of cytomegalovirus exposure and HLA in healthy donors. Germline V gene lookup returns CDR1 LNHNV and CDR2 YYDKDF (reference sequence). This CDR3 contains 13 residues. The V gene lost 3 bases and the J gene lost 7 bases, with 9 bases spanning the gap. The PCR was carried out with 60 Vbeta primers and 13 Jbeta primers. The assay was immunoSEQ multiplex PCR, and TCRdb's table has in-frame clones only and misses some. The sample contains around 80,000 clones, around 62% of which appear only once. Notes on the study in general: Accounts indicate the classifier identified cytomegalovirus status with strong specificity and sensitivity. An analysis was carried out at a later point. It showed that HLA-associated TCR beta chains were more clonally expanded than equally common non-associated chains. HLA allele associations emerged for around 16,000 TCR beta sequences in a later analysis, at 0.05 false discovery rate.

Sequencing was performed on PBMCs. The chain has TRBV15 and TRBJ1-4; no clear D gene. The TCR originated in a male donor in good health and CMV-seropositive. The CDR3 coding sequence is TGTGCCACCAGCAGGGATGCGGCTGAAAAACTGTTTTTT. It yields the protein CATSRDAAEKLFF.